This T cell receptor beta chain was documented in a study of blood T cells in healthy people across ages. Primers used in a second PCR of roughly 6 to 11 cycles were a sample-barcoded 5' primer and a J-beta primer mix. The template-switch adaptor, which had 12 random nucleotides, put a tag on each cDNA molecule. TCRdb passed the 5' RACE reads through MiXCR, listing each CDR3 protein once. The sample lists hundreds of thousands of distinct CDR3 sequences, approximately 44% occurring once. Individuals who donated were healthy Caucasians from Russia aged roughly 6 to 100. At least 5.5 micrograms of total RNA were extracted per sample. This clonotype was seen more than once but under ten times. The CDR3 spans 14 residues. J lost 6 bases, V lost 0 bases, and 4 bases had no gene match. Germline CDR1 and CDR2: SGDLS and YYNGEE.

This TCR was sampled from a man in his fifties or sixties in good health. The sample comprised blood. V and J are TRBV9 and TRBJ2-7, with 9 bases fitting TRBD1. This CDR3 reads CASSVAGQGREQYF. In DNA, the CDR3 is TGTGCCAGCAGCGTAGCGGGACAGGGACGCGAGCAGTACTTC.